The clone carrying this T cell receptor (beta chain) was seen a single time. Its specificity is not known. This specimen belongs to a study of CD8+CD57+ T cells in acquired aplastic anemia. About the study: Sorted CD4+ and CD8+ cells yielded roughly 3.2 ug of DNA on average. Study-wide results and caveats: Patients and controls shared twenty-nine CD8+ CDR3 sequences.

Profiles of TCR beta VDJ and CDR3 were generated from a genomic DNA template. Each CDR3 protein is one row after TCRdb ran MiXCR on the reads. Of approximately 130,000 distinct CDR3 sequences in the sample, about 43% were seen once. All patients picked for sequencing had shown, by flow cytometry, an expansion of CD8+CD57+ cells. Acquired aplastic anemia of severe grade affected all patients. All patients were therapy-naive when blood was sampled. The source material was sorted CD4+, CD8+, or CD8+CD57+ T cells (not recorded which) from PBMCs. The sequence was obtained from a human donor with aplastic anemia.

In DNA, the CDR3 is TGTGCCAGCAGCCAGGTGGGACAGGGGCTAGGAACAGATACGCAGTATTTT. Translation: CASSQVGQGLGTDTQYF. The chain uses TRBV14 and TRBJ2-3; 10 nucleotides agree with TRBD1. This CDR3 spans 17 amino acids. After removal of 3 bases from V and 3 bases from J, the junction contained 9 bases not matched to a gene. Germline CDR1 reads SGHDN; CDR2 reads FVKESK.